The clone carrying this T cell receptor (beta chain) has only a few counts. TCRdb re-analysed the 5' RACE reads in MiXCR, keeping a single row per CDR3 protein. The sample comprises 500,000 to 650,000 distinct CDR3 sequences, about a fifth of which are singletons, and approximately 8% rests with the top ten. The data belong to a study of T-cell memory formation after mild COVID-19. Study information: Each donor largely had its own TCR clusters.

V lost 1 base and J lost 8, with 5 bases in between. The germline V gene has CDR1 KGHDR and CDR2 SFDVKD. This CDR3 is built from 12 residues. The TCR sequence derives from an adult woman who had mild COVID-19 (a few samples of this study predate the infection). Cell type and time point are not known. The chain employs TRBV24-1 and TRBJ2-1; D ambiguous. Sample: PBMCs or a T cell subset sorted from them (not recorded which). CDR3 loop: CATSDFGYEQFF. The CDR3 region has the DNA TGTGCCACCAGTGATTTTGGATATGAGCAGTTCTTC.